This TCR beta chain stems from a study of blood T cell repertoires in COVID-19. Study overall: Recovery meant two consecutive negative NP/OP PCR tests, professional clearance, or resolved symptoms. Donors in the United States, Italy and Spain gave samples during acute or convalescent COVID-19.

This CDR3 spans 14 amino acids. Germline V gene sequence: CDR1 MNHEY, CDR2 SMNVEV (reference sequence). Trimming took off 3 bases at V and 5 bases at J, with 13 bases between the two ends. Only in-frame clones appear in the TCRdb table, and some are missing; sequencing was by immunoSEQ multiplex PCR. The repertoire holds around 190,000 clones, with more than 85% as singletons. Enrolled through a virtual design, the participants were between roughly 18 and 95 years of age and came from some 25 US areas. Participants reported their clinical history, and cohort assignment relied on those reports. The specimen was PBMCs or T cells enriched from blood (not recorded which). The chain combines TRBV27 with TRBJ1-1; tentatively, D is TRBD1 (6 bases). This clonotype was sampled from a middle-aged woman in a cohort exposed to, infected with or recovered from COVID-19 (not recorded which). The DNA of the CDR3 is TGTGCCAGCAGTTTTTCCGGACAGAGGACTGAAGCTTTCTTT. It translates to CASSFSGQRTEAFF.